A selection of T cell receptor beta chains follows, all from one sample in a study of blood T cells in healthy people across ages. In TCRdb, the 5' RACE reads were re-called with MiXCR into one record per CDR3 protein. The profile shows 710,000 or so distinct CDR3 sequences, about 30% of them singletons. The sequencing input was blood. The source of these receptors is a woman older than 75 in good health. Each CDR3 is given with its conserved first and last residue. The order of the fields is CDR3 protein, CDR3 DNA, V gene, J gene, CDR3 length, D gene, clone size. D genes are given only for firm matches. Expanded clones get a size class; other rows say once, few or many, or leave the size out.

CASSPGRTFPSTDTQYF	TGTGCCAGCAGCCCGGGACGGACCTTTCCTAGCACAGATACGCAGTATTTT	TRBV9	TRBJ2-3	17	NA	many
CASSQQTGFGKLFF	TGTGCCAGCAGCCAACAGACAGGGTTCGGGAAACTGTTTTTT	TRBV3-1	TRBJ1-4	14	TRBD1	NA
CTSSRPGDRPQHF	TGTACCAGCAGTCGCCCGGGGGATCGGCCCCAGCATTTT	TRBV28	TRBJ1-5	13	NA	NA
CASSQDLAGGGHEQFF	TGCGCCAGCAGCCAAGATCTCGCAGGGGGCGGACATGAGCAGTTCTTC	TRBV4-3	TRBJ2-1	16	TRBD1	many
CASSFRRDRGSEQYF	TGCGCCAGCAGCTTTCGACGGGACAGGGGTAGTGAGCAGTACTTC	TRBV5-1	TRBJ2-7	15	TRBD1	NA
CSARGSNTEAFF	TGCAGTGCAAGAGGCAGTAACACTGAAGCTTTCTTT	TRBV20-1	TRBJ1-1	12	NA	NA
CASSLDTGRSYEQYF	TGTGCCAGCAGCCTCGACACGGGGAGGTCCTACGAGCAGTACTTC	TRBV9	TRBJ2-7	15	NA	many
CASSLDRGREKLFF	TGTGCCAGCAGCTTAGATAGGGGTAGGGAAAAACTGTTTTTT	TRBV7-2	TRBJ1-4	14	NA	NA
CASSQLRDTTYEQYF	TGCGCCAGCAGCCAGCTCCGGGATACCACCTACGAGCAGTACTTC	TRBV4-3	TRBJ2-7	15	NA	many
CASSFNWASYEQYF	TGTGCCAGCAGTTTCAATTGGGCCTCCTACGAGCAGTACTTC	TRBV27	TRBJ2-7	14	NA	many
CASSLYLDARGSYEQYF	TGTGCCAGCAGCTTGTACCTAGACGCCAGGGGCTCCTACGAGCAGTACTTC	TRBV7-2	TRBJ2-7	17	NA	few
CASSLDVSDYVTDTQYF	TGCGCCAGCAGCTTGGATGTCTCGGACTATGTCACAGATACGCAGTATTTT	TRBV5-1	TRBJ2-3	17	NA	NA
CASSPPGGHSPLHF	TGTGCCAGCAGCCCCCCAGGGGGCCATTCACCCCTCCACTTT	TRBV11-1	TRBJ1-6	14	TRBD1	many
CASSQGVYEQYF	TGTGCCAGCAGCCAGGGGGTCTACGAGCAGTACTTC	TRBV7-9	TRBJ2-7	12	TRBD1	NA
CASSLSESYYEQYF	TGTGCCAGCAGTTTATCGGAGAGTTACTACGAGCAGTACTTC	TRBV28	TRBJ2-7	14	NA	NA
CASSQDDGYPTDTQYF	TGCGCCAGCAGCCAAGACGACGGATATCCAACAGATACGCAGTATTTT	TRBV4-1	TRBJ2-3	16	NA	many
CASSPRTGSSISNQPQHF	TGTGCCAGCAGCCCAAGGACAGGGTCTAGTATTAGCAATCAGCCCCAGCATTTT	TRBV5-8	TRBJ1-5	18	TRBD1	few
CASSFQPGQVQETQYF	TGCGCCAGCAGCTTCCAACCGGGACAAGTCCAAGAGACCCAGTACTTC	TRBV5-1	TRBJ2-5	16	NA	many
CASSPTEWDRSYEQYF	TGTGCCAGCAGCCCGACGGAGTGGGACCGATCCTACGAGCAGTACTTC	TRBV4-2	TRBJ2-7	16	NA	many
CASSLTLAQDTQYF	TGTGCCAGCAGTTTAACGCTGGCTCAAGATACCCAGTACTTC	TRBV12-3/TRBV12-4	TRBJ2-5	14	NA	NA
CASSLIPGSYEQYF	TGCGCCAGCAGCTTGATCCCAGGCTCCTACGAGCAGTACTTC	TRBV5-1	TRBJ2-7	14	NA	NA
CASRLTEWTEAFF	TGTGCCAGCAGGTTGACAGAATGGACTGAAGCTTTCTTT	TRBV27	TRBJ1-1	13	NA	few
CASSKGTGPNEQYF	TGCGCCAGCAGCAAGGGGACAGGGCCGAATGAGCAGTACTTC	TRBV5-1	TRBJ2-7	14	TRBD1	few
CAISEKGQETHYF	TGTGCCATCAGTGAGAAGGGACAAGAGACCCACTACTTC	TRBV10-3	TRBJ2-5	13	NA	NA
CASRPGQLAYEQYF	TGTGCCAGCAGGCCGGGACAGTTGGCCTACGAGCAGTACTTC	TRBV2	TRBJ2-7	14	TRBD1	many
CSAQTTGELFF	TGCAGTGCCCAGACCACCGGGGAGCTGTTTTTT	TRBV20-1	TRBJ2-2	11	NA	few
CAWSVGTGRTGELFF	TGTGCCTGGAGTGTCGGGACAGGACGCACCGGGGAGCTGTTTTTT	TRBV30	TRBJ2-2	15	TRBD1	NA
CASRTVGGADTQYF	TGTGCCAGCAGGACTGTGGGGGGTGCAGATACGCAGTATTTT	TRBV7-2	TRBJ2-3	14	NA	NA
CSARGPTGSYEQYF	TGCAGTGCTAGAGGGCCGACAGGCTCCTACGAGCAGTACTTC	TRBV20-1	TRBJ2-7	14	NA	many
CASSSPGRGNHEQYF	TGTGCCAGCAGTTCACCGGGACGGGGGAACCACGAGCAGTACTTC	TRBV12-3/TRBV12-4	TRBJ2-7	15	NA	NA
CASSLSGGLNNEQFF	TGTGCCAGCAGCCTTAGCGGGGGGCTCAACAATGAGCAGTTCTTC	TRBV7-3	TRBJ2-1	15	TRBD2	many
CASSLRASGDTQYF	TGTGCCAGCAGCCTACGGGCTTCGGGAGATACGCAGTATTTT	TRBV11-2	TRBJ2-3	14	NA	NA
CASRPAGFTDTQYF	TGTGCCAGTAGGCCAGCGGGGTTCACAGATACGCAGTATTTT	TRBV19	TRBJ2-3	14	TRBD2	once
CSASHYRRGGYEQYF	TGCAGTGCTAGTCATTATCGTCGGGGGGGTTACGAGCAGTACTTC	TRBV20-1	TRBJ2-7	15	TRBD2	NA
CASSLQGKATDTQYF	TGTGCCAGCAGCTTACAGGGGAAAGCCACAGATACGCAGTATTTT	TRBV7-2	TRBJ2-3	15	NA	many
CASSSYGGNQPQHF	TGTGCCAGCAGTTCCTACGGGGGCAATCAGCCCCAGCATTTT	TRBV12-3/TRBV12-4	TRBJ1-5	14	NA	many
CSARDPKGQQYF	TGCAGTGCTAGAGATCCTAAGGGCCAGCAGTACTTC	TRBV20-1	TRBJ2-7	12	NA	few
CASSLGLTEDYGYTF	TGCGCCAGCAGCTTGGGGCTGACGGAAGACTATGGCTACACCTTC	TRBV5-1	TRBJ1-2	15	NA	many
CASSQTLSGLTDTQYF	TGTGCCAGCAGCCAAACCCTTAGCGGGCTCACAGATACGCAGTATTTT	TRBV7-2	TRBJ2-3	16	TRBD2	NA
CASSFIGLAGADEQFF	TGTGCCAGCAGTTTTATAGGGCTGGCGGGGGCGGATGAGCAGTTCTTC	TRBV12-3/TRBV12-4	TRBJ2-1	16	NA	NA
CASSGGTDNEQFF	TGTGCCAGCAGCGGAGGGACAGACAATGAGCAGTTCTTC	TRBV9	TRBJ2-1	13	TRBD1	many
CASSFYLGYEQYF	TGTGCCAGCAGCTTTTATCTGGGCTACGAGCAGTACTTC	TRBV11-2	TRBJ2-7	13	NA	NA
CAWSVLRTGELFF	TGTGCCTGGAGTGTACTCCGCACCGGGGAGCTGTTTTTT	TRBV30	TRBJ2-2	13	NA	NA
CASSHARGSYEQYF	TGTGCCAGCAGCCACGCCAGGGGCTCCTACGAGCAGTACTTC	TRBV11-2	TRBJ2-7	14	NA	many
CASSDSGGEYNEQFF	TGTGCCAGCAGCGATAGCGGGGGGGAGTACAATGAGCAGTTCTTC	TRBV7-3	TRBJ2-1	15	TRBD2	many
CSVDAGLAGDTQYF	TGCAGCGTTGACGCCGGACTAGCGGGAGATACGCAGTATTTT	TRBV29-1	TRBJ2-3	14	TRBD2	NA
CARSVDTANTGELFF	TGTGCCAGAAGCGTTGACACAGCGAACACCGGGGAGCTGTTTTTT	TRBV9	TRBJ2-2	15	NA	NA
CASSLSPQPAYEQYF	TGTGCCAGCAGTTTAAGCCCTCAACCGGCCTACGAGCAGTACTTC	TRBV27	TRBJ2-7	15	NA	NA
CASSSWGGTVIGRNEQYF	TGTGCCAGCAGCTCCTGGGGGGGGACAGTTATTGGGAGGAACGAGCAGTACTTC	TRBV11-2	TRBJ2-7	18	NA	many
CASSQGVTTNTGELFF	TGTGCCAGCAGCCAAGGCGTCACCACGAACACCGGGGAGCTGTTTTTT	TRBV3-1	TRBJ2-2	16	NA	NA
CASRLPMSGSTGELFF	TGTGCCAGCAGACTCCCAATGTCCGGGTCCACCGGGGAGCTGTTTTTT	TRBV7-8	TRBJ2-2	16	NA	NA
CASSSRETDTQYF	TGCGCCAGCAGCTCCCGTGAGACAGATACGCAGTATTTT	TRBV5-1	TRBJ2-3	13	NA	many
CASSLQAGNYEQYF	TGTGCCAGCAGCTTACAGGCAGGAAACTACGAGCAGTACTTC	TRBV7-9	TRBJ2-7	14	NA	many
CASSESRNSPLHF	TGTGCCAGCAGTGAAAGCCGGAATTCACCCCTCCACTTT	TRBV2	TRBJ1-6	13	NA	NA
CASSWDRGYEQYF	TGTGCCAGCAGCTGGGACAGGGGTTACGAGCAGTACTTC	TRBV7-3	TRBJ2-7	13	TRBD1	many
CASDTGQGIAKNIQYF	TGTGCCAGCGACACAGGACAGGGAATAGCCAAAAACATTCAGTACTTC	TRBV7-6	TRBJ2-4	16	TRBD1	NA
CSARDEIYGYTF	TGCAGTGCTAGAGATGAGATCTATGGCTACACCTTC	TRBV20-1	TRBJ1-2	12	NA	NA